This is a list of T cell receptor beta chains from one sample in a study of regulatory T cells in long-lasting Graves disease. TCRdb processed the multiplex PCR reads anew with MiXCR; each CDR3 protein has one entry. The sample includes around 250,000 distinct CDR3 sequences, approximately 20% seen only once; the top ten take about 14%. This sample was shared with a second study, whose subject was T cells in Graves' hyperthyroidism and ophthalmopathy.

This sample comprised peripheral blood mononuclear cells (PBMCs), obtained at new diagnosis, from a patient treated with antithyroid drugs. These receptors were taken from a woman younger than 45 with Graves disease. CDR3s include the opening cysteine and the closing phenylalanine or tryptophan. D genes are given only for firm matches. A row's size may be missing; if present it is once, few, many or a size class.

CDR3 DNA	CDR3 protein	CDR3 length	D gene	J gene	V gene	clone size
TGTGCCAGCAGTCGCGACGGGTCAGGCACGGAGACCCAGTACTTC	CASSRDGSGTETQYF	15	.	TRBJ2-5	TRBV28	.
TGTGCCAGTAGTACCCGCGGACAGGGTCACGCCGGGGAGCTGTTTTTT	CASSTRGQGHAGELFF	16	TRBD1	TRBJ2-2	TRBV19	.
TGTGCCAGCAGTTACTTCCCGACTCTGACCAATGAGCAGTTCTTC	CASSYFPTLTNEQFF	15	.	TRBJ2-1	TRBV6-5	many
TGTGCCAGCAAAGGATCGAACGAGCAGTACTTC	CASKGSNEQYF	11	.	TRBJ2-7	TRBV28	many
TGCAGTGCCGATAGGACAGAATCCTACAATGAGCAGTTCTTC	CSADRTESYNEQFF	14	.	TRBJ2-1	TRBV20-1	many
TGTGCCAGCAGTCTGAGACAGGGGGCACTTTGGAATGAGCAGTTCTTC	CASSLRQGALWNEQFF	16	TRBD1	TRBJ2-1	TRBV9	many
TGTGCCAGCAGTCGCGGGGGGGCCTACGAGCAGTACTTC	CASSRGGAYEQYF	13	TRBD2	TRBJ2-7	TRBV28	many
TGTGCCAGCAGTTTAGGGTCAGGAATGAACACTGAAGCTTTCTTT	CASSLGSGMNTEAFF	15	.	TRBJ1-1	TRBV27	many
TGTGCCAGCTCCTTCGATCGGGGAGGAACTGAAGCTTTCTTT	CASSFDRGGTEAFF	14	.	TRBJ1-1	TRBV18	many
TGTGCCAGCAGTGAAGGGAATGGGGCAGATATCTATGGCTACACCTTC	CASSEGNGADIYGYTF	16	.	TRBJ1-2	TRBV6-1	many
TGTGCCAGCAGCTTGGGTTGGGACACCTATGGCTACACCTTC	CASSLGWDTYGYTF	14	.	TRBJ1-2	TRBV5-1	many
TGTGCCACCACCGGGACAGGTATCCTCGGGGAGCTGTTTTTT	CATTGTGILGELFF	14	TRBD1	TRBJ2-2	TRBV28	many
TGTGCCAGTAGTCCACAGGGGAGAAGCAATCAGCCCCAGCATTTT	CASSPQGRSNQPQHF	15	TRBD1	TRBJ1-5	TRBV19	.
TGTGCCAGCAGTACAAGCGTTCTAGCAAGCTCCTACAATGAGCAGTTCTTC	CASSTSVLASSYNEQFF	17	.	TRBJ2-1	TRBV6-1	many
TGTGCCAGCAGTCCCCTCGCGTTTATGGGGGTGACTAGCACAGATACGCAGTATTTT	CASSPLAFMGVTSTDTQYF	19	.	TRBJ2-3	TRBV27	many
TGTGCCAGCAGCTCCGGACAGCCCCAGCATTTT	CASSSGQPQHF	11	.	TRBJ1-5	TRBV19	many
TGTGCCACCAGCACCCGATTTAGCGGGGCCACTGAAGCTTTCTTT	CATSTRFSGATEAFF	15	.	TRBJ1-1	TRBV15	.
TGTGCCAGCAGTTACGAGACGTTCTACACCTTC	CASSYETFYTF	11	.	TRBJ1-2	TRBV6-5	many
TGTGCCAGCAGTTTATCTGGCAGGGGGCTCGTGAGCTCCTACAATGAGCAGTTCTTC	CASSLSGRGLVSSYNEQFF	19	TRBD1	TRBJ2-1	TRBV27	many
TGCAGTGCTGGTGGGACTAACACTGAAGCTTTCTTT	CSAGGTNTEAFF	12	.	TRBJ1-1	TRBV20-1	many
TGCAGTGCTAGGTGGGGACAGATGAACACTGAAGCTTTCTTT	CSARWGQMNTEAFF	14	TRBD1	TRBJ1-1	TRBV20-1	many
TGTGCCAGCAGCTCAGGGGGGGGTAAGACCCAGTACTTC	CASSSGGGKTQYF	13	.	TRBJ2-5	TRBV7-2	many
TGTACCAGCAGCCCACTTTCAGTTAGGGGGGGCACTGAAGCTTTCTTT	CTSSPLSVRGGTEAFF	16	.	TRBJ1-1	TRBV13	.
TGTGCCAGCAACCAACTTTTCAGACATCCCCCCTCGGGGTATGGCTACACCTTC	CASNQLFRHPPSGYGYTF	18	.	TRBJ1-2	TRBV6-1	few
TGTGCCAGCAGTTACTGGGAGAGGACAGGGGCCTACGAGCAGTACTTC	CASSYWERTGAYEQYF	16	TRBD1	TRBJ2-7	TRBV6-2/TRBV6-3	few
TGCGCCAGCAAAGAGACTAGCGGGACCGGGGAGCTGTTTTTT	CASKETSGTGELFF	14	TRBD2	TRBJ2-2	TRBV5-1	few
TGCGCCAGCAGCCCGGGACAGGAGGAAAACATTCAGTACTTC	CASSPGQEENIQYF	14	TRBD1	TRBJ2-4	TRBV5-1	many
TGTGCCAGCAGTATGGACGGCTCTAATGAAAAACTGTTTTTT	CASSMDGSNEKLFF	14	.	TRBJ1-4	TRBV2	few
TGTGCCAGTAGTAGATTCAAGAGACGGACTGAAGCTTTCTTT	CASSRFKRRTEAFF	14	.	TRBJ1-1	TRBV19	many
TGTGCCAGCAGCTTGCCCGGGACAGGGGAGCAGTACTTC	CASSLPGTGEQYF	13	TRBD1	TRBJ2-7	TRBV5-4	.